The entry below gives a single T cell receptor (beta chain) sequence along with its context. Repertoires were generated with immunoSEQ multiplex PCR, while TCRdb's copy carries only in-frame clones and drops some. This sample carries about 82,000 clones, roughly 91% of them seen once, and the ten largest clones take about 2%. In germline, CDR1 is SGHKS, CDR2 YYEKEE (reference sequence). The CDR3 has 15 residues. The ends were cut back, 2 bases at V and 2 bases at J, with 12 bases in the middle. The sample belongs to a study of OX40 agonist ivuxolimab in advanced cancers. The overall study: Ivuxolimab, an agonist antibody against OX40 (CD134), was given to patients.

The source was CD4+ or CD8+ T cells sorted from blood, collected in a trial of the OX40 agonist ivuxolimab. The rearrangement links TRBV5-5 to TRBJ2-3; unclear D gene. This TCR was sampled from an adult with an advanced solid tumor such as melanoma, head and neck, liver or kidney cancer. The CDR3 region is CASSLYPLITDTQYF. The CDR3 DNA is TGTGCCAGCAGCTTATACCCCTTAATCACAGATACGCAGTATTTT. Full variable domain (remainder filled in from reference TRBV5-5 and TRBJ2-3): DAGVTQSPTHLIKTRGQQVTLRCSPISGHKSVSWYQQVLGQGPQFIFQYYEKEERGRGNFPDRFSARQFPNYSSELNVNALLLGDSALYLCASSLYPLITDTQYFGPGTRLTVL.